This is a list of T cell receptor beta chains from one sample in a study of shared clonotypes between healthy human individuals. Clones were read by immunoSEQ multiplex PCR, and TCRdb kept only the in-frame ones, dropping some. The sample holds about 960,000 clones, 60% to 85% seen once. The sample was memory CD4+ T cells sorted from blood. Source of these receptors: a man aged 18 to 30 in good health. CDR3s include the opening cysteine and the closing phenylalanine or tryptophan. The D gene is left open where the match is weak. Expanded clones get a size class; other rows say once, few or many, or leave the size out.

>NA|TRBD1|TRBV28|19|TRBJ1-5
TGTGCCAGCAGTACACTAGGGTCGGGGATATCAGGGGGTAATCAGCCCCAGCATTTT
CASSTLGSGISGGNQPQHF
>NA|NA|TRBV7-2|13|TRBJ2-5
TGTGCCAGCAGCTTGGGGGCGCGGGAGACCCAGTACTTC
CASSLGARETQYF
>NA|TRBD2|TRBV10-3|15|TRBJ2-2
TGTGCCATCAGTGAGGCGGGGGGGACCACCGGGGAGCTGTTTTTT
CAISEAGGTTGELFF
>NA|NA|TRBV18|13|TRBJ1-1
TGTGCCAGCTGCAGGGTTAGGAGCACTGAAGCTTTCTTT
CASCRVRSTEAFF
>NA|NA|TRBV10-1|13|TRBJ1-1
TGCGCCAGCAGTGAGGGCTTGAACACTGAAGCTTTCTTT
CASSEGLNTEAFF
>many|NA|TRBV27|14|TRBJ1-3
TGTGCCAGCAGTCAGGGATTGTACGGAAACACCATATATTTT
CASSQGLYGNTIYF
>NA|TRBD1|TRBV5-1|13|TRBJ1-2
TGCGCCAGCAGCCCGGGACAGGGGAAAGGCTACACCTTC
CASSPGQGKGYTF
>NA|NA|TRBV5-1|14|TRBJ1-4
TGCGCCAGCTCCGGGTCGTCAACTAATGAAAAACTGTTTTTT
CASSGSSTNEKLFF
>NA|TRBD1|TRBV6-5|13|TRBJ2-5
TGTGCCAGCCAAACAGGGGGCAGGGAGACCCAGTACTTC
CASQTGGRETQYF
>NA|NA|TRBV4-1|18|TRBJ2-2
TGCGCCAGCAGCCAACCCCCCGGGGGCAGGCAGCGGACCGGGGAGCTGTTTTTT
CASSQPPGGRQRTGELFF
>NA|NA|TRBV30|14|TRBJ1-2
TGTGCCTGGAGTACGGCCTATTCTGTCTATGGCTACACCTTC
CAWSTAYSVYGYTF
>NA|TRBD1|TRBV6-5|14|TRBJ2-7
TGTGCCAGCAGGAGCAGGGGGAATTCCTACGAGCAGTACTTC
CASRSRGNSYEQYF
>NA|NA|TRBV7-9|18|TRBJ2-7
TGTGCCAGCAGCTTAGAATCCCCCTTCTCCGGGAGCTCCTACGAGCAGTACTTC
CASSLESPFSGSSYEQYF
>NA|TRBD1|TRBV5-1|13|TRBJ2-7
TGCGCCAGCAGTACAGGGGGCTCATACGAGCAGTACTTC
CASSTGGSYEQYF
>NA|NA|TRBV7-8|17|TRBJ2-2
TGTGCCAGCAGCTTAGTTACAGAACCCGCGAACACCGGGGAGCTGTTTTTT
CASSLVTEPANTGELFF
>NA|NA|TRBV5-5|12|TRBJ2-3
TGTGCCAGCAGCGGCCGCGGGAATACGCAGTATTTT
CASSGRGNTQYF
>NA|NA|TRBV5-1|15|TRBJ1-1
TGCGCCAGCAGCTTGGAGGGCGGCGGAAACACTGAAGCTTTCTTT
CASSLEGGGNTEAFF
>few|NA|TRBV10-3|16|TRBJ2-1
TGTGCCATCAGTTTACACGAGGGGATTAAGAGCAATGAGCAGTTCTTC
CAISLHEGIKSNEQFF
>NA|TRBD1|TRBV13|13|TRBJ1-4
TGTGCCAGCAGCCAAACAGGGGTTGAAAAACTGTTTTTT
CASSQTGVEKLFF
>few|NA|TRBV7-2|15|TRBJ2-5
TGTGCCAGCAGCTTAGCCGGGAGCACTAAAGAGACCCAGTACTTC
CASSLAGSTKETQYF
>NA|NA|TRBV28|12|TRBJ2-7
TGTGCCAGCAGCGCGACGGAATACGAGCAGTACTTC
CASSATEYEQYF
>NA|NA|TRBV29-1|14|TRBJ2-1
TGCAGCGTTGAGAGGTGGGAGGCGGACAATGAGCAGTTCTTC
CSVERWEADNEQFF
>NA|NA|TRBV15|14|TRBJ1-2
TGTGCCACCAGCAGTCGCGACGGTAACTATGGCTACACCTTC
CATSSRDGNYGYTF
>NA|NA|TRBV30|14|TRBJ1-1
TGTGCCTGGAGTGTATCGGGCAGGGCCACTGAAGCTTTCTTT
CAWSVSGRATEAFF
>NA|TRBD2|TRBV9|15|TRBJ2-1
TGTGCCAGCAGCTCGGGACTAGCGGGGTACAATGAGCAGTTCTTC
CASSSGLAGYNEQFF
>NA|NA|TRBV5-6|15|TRBJ2-2
TGTGCCAGCAGCTTAGCCACAGCGAACACCGGGGAGCTGTTTTTT
CASSLATANTGELFF
>NA|NA|TRBV5-6|16|TRBJ2-5
TGTGCCAGCAGCCCTCCAGGAGGGACCATTCGAGAGACCCAGTACTTC
CASSPPGGTIRETQYF
>NA|TRBD1|TRBV15|16|TRBJ2-5
TGTGCCACCAGCAGAGGCCCGGACAGGGGGCAAGAGACCCAGTACTTC
CATSRGPDRGQETQYF
>NA|NA|TRBV25-1|14|TRBJ1-2
TGTGCCAGCAGTAGCCCCGGACAGTCCTATGGCTACACCTTC
CASSSPGQSYGYTF
>NA|TRBD1|TRBV2|14|TRBJ1-1
TGTGCCAGCAGTGAGGAGACAGGGGGATTTGAAGCTTTCTTT
CASSEETGGFEAFF
>NA|NA|TRBV7-2|14|TRBJ1-1
TGTGCCAGCAGACCTCAGGGGAGGAACACTGAAGCTTTCTTT
CASRPQGRNTEAFF
>NA|TRBD2|TRBV10-3|13|TRBJ2-1
TGTGCCATCAGTGTTGCGGGGGAGGGGGAGCAGTTCTTC
CAISVAGEGEQFF
>NA|TRBD2|TRBV2|14|TRBJ2-1
TGTGCCAGCAGGGGACTAGCGGGGGGAAATGAGCAGTTCTTC
CASRGLAGGNEQFF
>NA|NA|TRBV7-8|14|TRBJ2-7
TGTGCCAGCAGCTTTCTAGAGGGGCCCCACGAGCAGTACTTC
CASSFLEGPHEQYF